This paragraph covers one T cell receptor (beta chain) sequence. These data belong to a study of blood T cell repertoires in COVID-19. Sequencing was performed with immunoSEQ multiplex PCR; in TCRdb, only in-frame clones are kept and a portion is missing. Here the sample spans some 340,000 clones, 85% to 95% being singletons. Germline loops: CDR1 LGHNA, CDR2 YSLEER. The ends lost 0 bases at V and 9 bases at J; junction bases unmatched: 16. The CDR3 runs 18 residues. Material for sequencing was PBMCs or T cells enriched from blood (not recorded which). The chain is built from TRBV4-3 and TRBJ2-1; 8 bases line up with TRBD2. The TCR sequence derives from a woman in her thirties who had been exposed to COVID-19. The CDR3 sequence is CASSQEESGGLPGGEQFF. CDR3 sequence (DNA): TGCGCCAGCAGCCAAGAGGAGAGCGGGGGCCTCCCGGGGGGTGAGCAGTTCTTC.